The next 14 T cell receptor beta chains were all read from a single sample in a study of T cells in Graves' hyperthyroidism and ophthalmopathy. TCR beta CDR3 regions were amplified from RNA transcripts. During a first-round RT-PCR of the TCR CDR3, the HTBI primer set was used. TCRdb ran MiXCR on the multiplex PCR reads and lists one entry per CDR3 protein. This sample has hundreds of thousands of distinct CDR3 sequences; 12% to 15% occur once, and the top ten carry about a tenth. Source material: blood. The receptors shown here come from a woman aged 18-29 years with Graves' hyperthyroidism.

Many counts were recorded for this clonotype. The rearrangement joins TRBV19 to TRBJ2-1, with TRBD2 matching 11 bases. CDR3 size: 16 residues. Germline V gene lookup returns CDR1 LNHDA and CDR2 SQIVND (reference sequence). J was trimmed by 6 bases and V by 6 bases; bases with no gene match: 10. The CDR3, as DNA: TGTGCCAGTAGCGACGGTGGACTAGCGGGCGCCAATGAGCAGTTCTTC. The encoded protein is CASSDGGLAGANEQFF.

This rearrangement joins TRBV19 to TRBJ2-7; 7 nucleotides match TRBD2. The CDR3 contains 12 residues. J was trimmed by 6 bases and V by 11 bases; bases with no gene match: 10. The V gene's germline CDR1 is LNHDA and CDR2 SQIVND (reference sequence). The CDR3 nucleotides are TGTGCCGTAAAGCGGGATACCGGCGAGCAGTACTTC. Translating it yields CAVKRDTGEQYF. The full variable domain, its missing parts supplied by reference TRBV19 and TRBJ2-7, is DGGITQSPKYLFRKEGQNVTLSCEQNLNHDAMYWYRQDPGQGLRLIYYSQIVNDFQKGDIAEGYSVSREKKESFPLTVTSAQKNPTAFYLCAVKRDTGEQYFGPGTRLTVT.

This clonotype was found many times. This CDR3 reads CASSGGAWDTEAFF. The CDR3 DNA reads TGTGCCAGCAGTGGAGGGGCCTGGGACACTGAAGCTTTCTTT. The gene calls are TRBV2 and TRBJ1-1, with D perhaps TRBD1 (5 bases). CDR1 is SNHLY, CDR2 FYNNEI, per germline. V lost 4 bases and J lost 3, with 12 bases in between. This CDR3 is 14 amino acids long.

This clonotype was picked up a small number of times. The J gene is TRBJ1-1, the V gene TRBV20-1; tentative D call: TRBD1 (5 bases). CDR1 and CDR2 from the germline V gene are DFQATT and SNEGSKA (reference sequence). The CDR3 runs to 13 residues. The V and J ends lost 5 bases and 8 bases respectively, with 18 bases between them. The chain's CDR3 is CSAYSTDSNEAFF. The CDR3 DNA reads as TGCAGTGCTTATTCGACAGATAGTAACGAAGCTTTCTTT.

This clonotype has only a few counts. This sequence joins TRBV6-1 and TRBJ1-1, with no clear D. Trimming cost V 6 bases and J 1 base, with 9 bases left between them. The germline gives CDR1 MNHNS, CDR2 SASEGT. CDR3 length equals 13 residues. The CDR3 nucleotides are TGTGCCAGCAGAACCGACAAGAACACTGAAGCTTTCTTT. Residues: CASRTDKNTEAFF.

In its sample, this clonotype was seen a few times. CDR3 residues: CATSRLQGSYNEQFF. In nucleotides, the CDR3 is TGTGCCACCAGCAGATTACAGGGGAGCTACAATGAGCAGTTCTTC. The chain uses TRBV15 and TRBJ2-1, with TRBD1 identical over 7 bases. Germline CDR1 reads LNHNV; CDR2 reads YYDKDF (reference sequence). Germline trimming cut 2 bases from V and 3 bases from J; bases unmatched to any gene: 4. The CDR3 loop spans 15 amino acids.

This clonotype was detected ten times or more. This chain uses TRBV12-3 or TRBV12-4 with TRBJ1-2, with 8 bases fitting TRBD1. The V gene end was trimmed by 8 bases and the J gene end by 8 bases; junction bases not matched to a gene: 16. CDR3 length: 15 amino acids. The CDR3 reads CASYTYRGQGWGYTF. The CDR3 DNA reads as TGTGCCAGCTATACCTACCGTGGACAGGGCTGGGGCTACACCTTC.

This clonotype was seen many times. The J gene is TRBJ1-1, the V gene TRBV6-2 or TRBV6-3; 9 bases are shared with TRBD1. Germline V lookup: CDR1 MNHEY, CDR2 SVGEGT. The CDR3 is 13 residues long. V lost 6 bases, J lost 1 base, and 0 bases stayed unmatched. The CDR3 DNA reads TGTGCCAGCAGACAGGGGGCGAACACTGAAGCTTTCTTT. As protein: CASRQGANTEAFF.

This clonotype was picked up many times. The chain recombines TRBV28 with TRBJ2-4; D may be TRBD1 (5 bases). V was clipped by 5 bases and J by 0 bases, with 20 bases between them. Germline V lookup: CDR1 MDHEN, CDR2 SYDVKM. CDR3 length: 18 residues. CDR3 amino acids: CASSPAVAPRAAKNIQYF. The DNA for the CDR3 is TGTGCCAGCAGTCCTGCCGTCGCGCCCAGGGCAGCCAAAAACATTCAGTACTTC.

This clonotype was counted at least ten times. The chain couples TRBV7-8 to TRBJ2-3, with a weak D call TRBD2 (6 bases). From germline, CDR1 is SGHVS and CDR2 FQNEAQ. Trimming pared 2 bases from V and 8 bases from J, leaving 17 bases between. The CDR3 loop spans 15 amino acids. The CDR3 bases are TGTGCCAGCAGCTTACAGCCTATGGGGGAGGTTACGCAGTATTTT. Translation gives CASSLQPMGEVTQYF.

At least ten counts were recorded for this clonotype. The chain links TRBV28 to TRBJ2-2, with D maybe TRBD2 (6 bases). Germline V gene data show CDR1 as MDHEN and CDR2 as SYDVKM. The CDR3 is 16 amino acids. V was pared by 3 bases and J by 1 base, with 12 bases between. CDR3 in DNA: TGTGCCAGCAGTTTGGAGTCGGGACTGAACACCGGGGAGCTGTTTTTT. Translation gives CASSLESGLNTGELFF.

The genes are TRBV18 and TRBJ2-7; the match to TRBD1 covers 8 bases. Per germline, CDR1 KGHSH and CDR2 LQKENI. Trimming cost V 3 bases and J 13 bases; bases outside gene matches: 5. The CDR3 spans 11 residues. CDR3 nucleotides: TGTGCCAGCTCACCGGACAGGGAGAGATACTTC. This gives the protein CASSPDRERYF.

This clonotype was recorded at least ten times. J is TRBJ2-7 and V is TRBV10-2; D is perhaps TRBD1 (6 bases). The CDR3 has 15 amino acids. V lost 3 bases, J lost 0 bases, and 12 bases lay in between. CDR1 and CDR2 (germline): WSHSY, SAAADI. The CDR3 bases are TGCGCCAGCAGTGAATGGTCAGGGGACTCCTACGAGCAGTACTTC. It encodes CASSEWSGDSYEQYF.

Ten or more counts support this clonotype. Mismatch with germline at one junction end may stem from a read error. The chain uses TRBV12-3 or TRBV12-4 and TRBJ1-1; a weak D match, TRBD1 (6 bases). This CDR3 spans 13 amino acids. In DNA, the CDR3 is TGCGCCAGCAGCTTGCCAGGGGACACTGAAGCTTTCTTT. Amino acid sequence: CASSLPGDTEAFF.